The present TCR beta chain was sequenced within a study of control samples from healthy donors and cancer patients. Germline V gives CDR1 SQVTM, CDR2 ANQGSEA. With V trimmed by 3 bases and J by 3 bases, 7 bases remained unmatched. The CDR3 has 15 amino acids. TCRdb keeps only in-frame clones here, not all; method: immunoSEQ multiplex PCR. The profile covers around 58,000 clones, with nearly 90% appearing a single time and about 3.5% taken by the ten largest. The sequenced sample was blood. The chain couples TRBV29-1 to TRBJ2-7, with TRBD2 matching over 11 bases. This receptor was identified in a man over 45 in good health. In DNA form, the CDR3 reads TGCAGCGTTGAGGGGACTAGCGGCGGGAGCTACGAGCAGTACTTC. It encodes CSVEGTSGGSYEQYF.